This TCR beta chain was profiled in a study of CD8 T cells in ankylosing spondylitis (dated by TCRdb to 2016 to 2017). For the study in its entirety: T cell receptor beta repertoires were profiled in healthy donors and ankylosing spondylitis patients so that disease-linked TCR variants could be found. The whole study cohort included 85 to 120 healthy donors and some 27 ankylosing spondylitis patients. Peripheral blood was sampled, and synovial fluid was additionally collected from ankylosing spondylitis patients. The paper's findings and limits, for the study overall: According to the report, matched synovial fluid samples from ankylosing spondylitis patients were significantly enriched for the disease-linked clones. Some motif variants were previously reported in synovial fluid and blood of reactive arthritis patients, suggesting common disease-initiation mechanisms. In peripheral blood, the disease-linked clones were found at relatively low frequencies and had a CD8+ phenotype. Blood from ankylosing spondylitis patients appeared to be characterized by a TCR beta motif composed of roughly 8 highly homologous amino acid variants.

Data came from an Illumina HiSeq 2500. TCR beta libraries were prepared by quantitative 5'-RACE with molecular barcodes. Per the original workflow: A new computational method, built on a probabilistic model of VDJ rearrangement, was used to identify disease-linked TCR variants. TCRdb trimmed the raw reads at Q25, called clones with MiXCR and kept productive beta chains. A single entry per CDR3 protein holds the most common genes and DNA from its merged rows. The V and J calls were determined by TCRdb, not by the authors. This sample holds 750,000 to 850,000 distinct CDR3 sequences; approximately 10% were observed only once. Of the sample, roughly 0.51% is held by the ten largest clones. Of note for this clonotype: Its antigen has not been determined. Base qualities are not at hand, and no much larger clone is one base apart.

This clonotype originated in a male donor with ankylosing spondylitis. Specimen: blood, either unsorted or a sorted T cell fraction (not recorded which).

The DNA reads as follows: TGTGCCACCGGTAGGAGCCCCACAGATACGCAGTATTTT. Its translation is CATGRSPTDTQYF. This chain joins TRBV24-1 to TRBJ2-3, with no reliable assignment of the D segment. V is clipped by 9 bases and J by 2 bases, and the sequence between their germline boundaries is 11 bases long. CDR1 and CDR2 are drawn from the germline V gene: KGHDR, SFDVKD. From cysteine to phenylalanine, the CDR3 is 13 amino acids long. Only the CDR3 DNA stays, 39 bases, in frame from base 1.